The rows below give T cell receptor beta chains drawn from one sample of a study of monozygotic twins with inflammatory bowel disease. TCRdb derives one entry per CDR3 protein from the 5' RACE reads, leaving out DNA. This table holds approximately 150,000 distinct CDR3 sequences. Sequencing used blood. The receptor source for this set is a human donor with ulcerative colitis or Crohn's disease, or a healthy co-twin of an affected twin (not recorded which). Both conserved end residues are part of each CDR3. The order of the fields is J gene, V gene, CDR3 protein.

j_call: TRBJ2-1
v_call: TRBV7-9
cdr3_aa: CASSSRSGRRAGEQFF

j_call: TRBJ2-5
v_call: TRBV5-6
cdr3_aa: CASSLLLAPGETQYF

j_call: TRBJ1-1
v_call: TRBV20-1
cdr3_aa: CSAPSGGGETEAFF

j_call: TRBJ1-4
v_call: TRBV11-1
cdr3_aa: CASSLGRNEKLFF

j_call: TRBJ2-3
v_call: TRBV24-1
cdr3_aa: CATSGSGLGADTQYF

j_call: TRBJ2-6
v_call: TRBV7-6
cdr3_aa: CASSWSGISGANVLTF

j_call: TRBJ1-6
v_call: TRBV5-1
cdr3_aa: CASSFGEGRDSPLHF

j_call: TRBJ1-2
v_call: TRBV6-6
cdr3_aa: CASSSPGGYGYTF

j_call: TRBJ1-5
v_call: TRBV11-3
cdr3_aa: CASRIGENQPQHF

j_call: TRBJ1-6
v_call: TRBV7-9
cdr3_aa: CASSPGTGLNSPLHF

j_call: TRBJ2-3
v_call: TRBV7-3
cdr3_aa: CASSSLAGSDTQYF

j_call: TRBJ2-2
v_call: TRBV5-1
cdr3_aa: CASRGTRNTGELFF

j_call: TRBJ2-5
v_call: TRBV12-3/TRBV12-4
cdr3_aa: CASRQGARETQYF

j_call: TRBJ2-3
v_call: TRBV20-1
cdr3_aa: CSAPKTGWDTQYF

j_call: TRBJ2-5
v_call: TRBV5-6
cdr3_aa: CASSLIPETQYF

j_call: TRBJ2-3
v_call: TRBV28
cdr3_aa: CASSPSGGAATDTQYF

j_call: TRBJ1-2
v_call: TRBV7-3
cdr3_aa: CASSPQGGTSGYTF

j_call: TRBJ1-6
v_call: TRBV10-3
cdr3_aa: CAISEAGRGDNSPLHF

j_call: TRBJ2-2
v_call: TRBV11-3
cdr3_aa: CASSLSPAERVSGELFF

j_call: TRBJ1-2
v_call: TRBV20-1
cdr3_aa: CSARDFRADLYGYTF

j_call: TRBJ2-7
v_call: TRBV4-2
cdr3_aa: CASSQGRGRISYEQYF

j_call: TRBJ2-7
v_call: TRBV20-1
cdr3_aa: CSARGLLGTDSYEQYF

j_call: TRBJ1-2
v_call: TRBV28
cdr3_aa: CASSVARLEGGYTF

j_call: TRBJ2-1
v_call: TRBV12-3/TRBV12-4
cdr3_aa: CASSPQTLVLYNEQFF

j_call: TRBJ1-1
v_call: TRBV7-2
cdr3_aa: CASSLAAGDTEAFF

j_call: TRBJ2-2
v_call: TRBV6-5
cdr3_aa: CASVSTGTGELFF

j_call: TRBJ2-3
v_call: TRBV27
cdr3_aa: CASSLSSGSPTNTDTQYF

j_call: TRBJ2-3
v_call: TRBV19
cdr3_aa: CASSRDMNTQYF

j_call: TRBJ2-1
v_call: TRBV20-1
cdr3_aa: CSASGRLFNEQFF

j_call: TRBJ2-1
v_call: TRBV27
cdr3_aa: CASSTGTSGVDEQFF

j_call: TRBJ1-1
v_call: TRBV28
cdr3_aa: CASSLVSATEAFF